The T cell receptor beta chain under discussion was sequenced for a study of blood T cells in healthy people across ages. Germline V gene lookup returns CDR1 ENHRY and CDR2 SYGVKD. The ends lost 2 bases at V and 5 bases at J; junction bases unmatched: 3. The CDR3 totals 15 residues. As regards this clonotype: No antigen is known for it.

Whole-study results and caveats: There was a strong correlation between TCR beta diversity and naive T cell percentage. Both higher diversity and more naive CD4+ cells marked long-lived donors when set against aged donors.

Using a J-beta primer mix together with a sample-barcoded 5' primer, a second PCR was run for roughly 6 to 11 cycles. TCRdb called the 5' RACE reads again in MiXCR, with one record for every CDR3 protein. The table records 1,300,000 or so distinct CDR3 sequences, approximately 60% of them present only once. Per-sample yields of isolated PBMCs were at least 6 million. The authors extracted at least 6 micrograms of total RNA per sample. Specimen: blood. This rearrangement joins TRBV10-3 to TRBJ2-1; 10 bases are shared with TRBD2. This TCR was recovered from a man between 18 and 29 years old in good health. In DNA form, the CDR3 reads TGTGCCATCAGTGAGAGACTAGCGGGCGACAATGAGCAGTTCTTC. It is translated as CAISERLAGDNEQFF.